The next 3 T cell receptor beta chains were all read from a single sample in a study of cytomegalovirus exposure and HLA in healthy donors. The PCR employed 60 Vbeta primers together with 13 Jbeta primers. Sequencing used immunoSEQ multiplex PCR; TCRdb keeps in-frame clones, though not all of them. The repertoire has about 130,000 clones, around 73% of them found once; the top ten carry around 1.6%. The sequencing input was PBMCs. Receptors were obtained from a female donor in good health and CMV-seronegative.

This sequence joins TRBV15 and TRBJ2-5, with D possibly TRBD2 on 6 matching bases. V lost 5 bases and J lost 1, with 11 bases in between. Germline CDR1 reads LNHNV; CDR2 reads YYDKDF (reference sequence). The CDR3 spans 14 residues. Written as DNA, the CDR3 is TGTGCCACCAGCGGAGGGACTTTCCAAGAGACCCAGTACTTC. It codes for CATSGGTFQETQYF.

The gene calls are TRBV5-1 and TRBJ2-2; D is perhaps TRBD1 (5 bases). The CDR3 sequence is 15 residues long. Germline V CDR1 and CDR2: SGHRS, YFSETQ. V gave up 4 bases and J gave up 0 bases, with 10 bases separating them. The CDR3 DNA is TGCGCCAGCAGCAGGGGCGCCGCGAACACCGGGGAGCTGTTTTTT. Protein: CASSRGAANTGELFF.

The gene calls are TRBV5-4 and TRBJ2-7, with D uncertain. Germline V gene sequence: CDR1 SGHNT, CDR2 YYREEE (reference sequence). This CDR3 has 16 residues. Between the trimmed V and J ends, which lost 1 base and 2 bases, there was a span of 16 bases. CDR3 in DNA: TGTGCCAGCAGCTTGATTGGCAGAGAGAGGCCCTACGAGCAGTACTTC. Translated, it gives CASSLIGRERPYEQYF.